This passage covers 3 T cell receptor beta chains from one sample sequenced in a study of shared clonotypes between healthy human individuals. Profiled with immunoSEQ multiplex PCR; TCRdb holds only in-frame clones, not every one. The table records 530,000 or so clones, over 60% of them present only once. The sample taken for sequencing was PBMCs. The receptors stem from a woman between 40 and 50 years old in good health. Some clones in this sample may be carry-over from other donors' samples.

This clone turned up a few times. The V call is TRBV5-8, the J call TRBJ1-5; D unresolved. Trimming removed 0 bases from V and 2 bases from J, with 9 bases in between. Germline loops: CDR1 SGHTS, CDR2 YDEGEE. This CDR3 has 15 residues. The CDR3 DNA is TGTGCCAGCAGCTTGGGGGTCTGGGGCAATCAGCCCCAGCATTTT. It codes for CASSLGVWGNQPQHF.

This chain connects TRBV7-6 to TRBJ1-5; 7 nucleotides agree with TRBD1. CDR3 size: 13 residues. The germline CDR1 and CDR2 sequences are SGHVS and FNYEAQ. Unmatched junction bases numbered 5, after V lost 5 bases and J lost 7 bases. The CDR3 reads CASSVGQAQPQHF. CDR3 sequence (DNA): TGTGCCAGCAGCGTCGGACAGGCCCAGCCCCAGCATTTT.

V usage is TRBV4-1 and J usage is TRBJ2-7, with TRBD2 matching 12 bases. V dropped 3 bases and J dropped 6; count of bases not matched to a gene: 3. This CDR3 region has 14 residues. In germline, CDR1 is MGHRA, CDR2 YSYEKL. CDR3 bases: TGCGCCAGCAGCCAGGGACTAGCGGGTTTCGAGCAGTACTTC. Protein product: CASSQGLAGFEQYF.